These 28 T cell receptor beta chains were sequenced from one sample in a study of T cell responses to AZD1222 COVID-19 vaccine. The assay was immunoSEQ multiplex PCR, and TCRdb's table has in-frame clones only and misses some. This sample carries approximately 150,000 clones, approximately 90% of them seen once, and the ten largest clones take roughly 0.98%. Sequenced material: peripheral blood, taken 28 days after the second AZD1222 dose. The source is an adult who received the AZD1222 COVID-19 vaccine.

The rearrangement joins TRBV5-6 to TRBJ1-1; tentatively, D is TRBD1 (5 bases). The CDR3 contains 14 residues. Per the germline V gene, CDR1 is SGHDT and CDR2 is YYEEEE. V was pared by 4 bases and J by 5 bases, with 15 bases between. This chain's CDR3 is CASSPWGVWTEAFF. The CDR3 region has the DNA TGTGCCAGCAGCCCTTGGGGGGTATGGACTGAAGCTTTCTTT.

This clone was seen a few times. The chain links TRBV6-1 to TRBJ2-3; possibly TRBD2 for D (5 bases). Germline V gene sequence: CDR1 MNHNS, CDR2 SASEGT. The CDR3 has 15 residues. V was trimmed by 2 bases and J by 4 bases, leaving 13 bases between them. CDR3 nucleotide sequence: TGTGCCAGCAGTGAAAGCGGACGGATGGCAGATACGCAGTATTTT. This codes for CASSESGRMADTQYF.

V usage is TRBV5-6 and J usage is TRBJ2-7; TRBD1 is a possible D gene (6 bases). This CDR3 is 15 amino acids long. Germline V gene data show CDR1 as SGHDT and CDR2 as YYEEEE. Between the trimmed V and J ends, which lost 0 bases and 9 bases, there was a span of 19 bases. The CDR3 DNA sequence: TGTGCCAGCAGCTTGGCCTACAGCCAGGGGTCGGCGCAGTACTTC. Translated: CASSLAYSQGSAQYF.

V gene TRBV5-6 combines with J gene TRBJ1-5; the D is unclear. Trimming stripped 0 bases from V and 10 bases from J, with 14 bases between. Germline V CDR1 and CDR2: SGHDT, YYEEEE. The CDR3 has 14 residues. CDR3 nucleotides: TGTGCCAGCAGCTTGGGAGGCTCCAGAGGACCCCAGCATTTT. Translating it yields CASSLGGSRGPQHF.

This clone has a single count. The V call is TRBV19, the J call TRBJ2-3; 13 positions agree with TRBD2. The CDR3 spans 19 residues. The V segment lost 3 bases and the J segment 0 bases; nucleotides outside the gene matches: 9. The germline V gene has CDR1 LNHDA and CDR2 SQIVND (reference sequence). The CDR3 DNA reads TGTGCCAGTAGTATCGGTGGACTAGCGGGGGCCTCTAGCACAGATACGCAGTATTTT. The encoded protein is CASSIGGLAGASSTDTQYF. The full variable domain, its missing parts supplied by reference TRBV19 and TRBJ2-3, is DGGITQSPKYLFRKEGQNVTLSCEQNLNHDAMYWYRQDPGQGLRLIYYSQIVNDFQKGDIAEGYSVSREKKESFPLTVTSAQKNPTAFYLCASSIGGLAGASSTDTQYFGPGTRLTVL.

This clone was detected once. The J gene is TRBJ1-5, the V gene TRBV18; 7 bases are shared with TRBD1. Germline V gene lookup returns CDR1 KGHSH and CDR2 LQKENI. V trimming: 10 bases; J trimming: 4 bases; junction bases outside the gene matches: 10. This CDR3 is 14 amino acids long. The CDR3 sequence is CATRSTGTNQPQHF. CDR3 nucleotides: TGTGCCACCCGATCGACAGGGACTAATCAGCCCCAGCATTTT.

This clone came up a few times. The chain is built from TRBV5-5 and TRBJ1-1, with no clear D. CDR3 size: 12 residues. CDR1 and CDR2 (germline): SGHKS, YYEKEE (reference sequence). V lost 3 bases to trimming and J lost 5 bases, with 8 bases between them. The CDR3 sequence is CASSSQSTEAFF. The CDR3 DNA sequence: TGTGCCAGCAGCTCTCAAAGTACTGAAGCTTTCTTT.

The chain links TRBV9 to TRBJ1-1; unclear D gene. Germline values: CDR1 SGDLS, CDR2 YYNGEE. This CDR3 has 15 amino acids. Trimming took 0 bases from V and 5 from J, leaving 14 bases between them. Written as DNA, the CDR3 is TGTGCCAGCAGCGTAGTAATCAACAGACCAACTGAAGCTTTCTTT. Residues: CASSVVINRPTEAFF.

V is TRBV9 and J is TRBJ1-4; 7 bases fit TRBD1. J lost 5 bases, V lost 2 bases, and 12 bases had no gene match. This CDR3 has 17 amino acids. CDR1 is SGDLS, CDR2 YYNGEE, per germline. The CDR3, as DNA: TGTGCCAGCAGCGTCCAACCGGGACAGAGTACAAATGAAAAACTGTTTTTT. It specifies CASSVQPGQSTNEKLFF.

The rearrangement joins TRBV7-9 to TRBJ1-2; TRBD1 matches 7 bases. This CDR3 comprises 14 residues. The germline V gene has CDR1 SEHNR and CDR2 FQNEAQ (reference sequence). The V segment lost 1 base and the J segment 1 base; nucleotides outside the gene matches: 0. CDR3 protein: CASSLGQGNYGYTF. In DNA form, the CDR3 reads TGTGCCAGCAGCTTAGGACAGGGTAACTATGGCTACACCTTC.

J is TRBJ1-1 and V is TRBV20-1; 8 bases align to TRBD1. Germline V gene lookup returns CDR1 DFQATT and CDR2 SNEGSKA (reference sequence). The CDR3 totals 11 residues. V dropped 2 bases and J dropped 8; count of bases not matched to a gene: 1. The CDR3 sequence is CSARRDREAFF. DNA of the CDR3: TGCAGTGCTAGACGGGACAGGGAAGCTTTCTTT.

The chain links TRBV21-1 to TRBJ2-7; TRBD1 reflects the table's D call only, with no check against the DNA. TRBV21-1 is given as a pseudogene. This CDR3 comprises 13 residues. CDR3 in amino acids: CASDRGRSYEQYF. CDR3 DNA: TGTGCCAGCGACAGGGGGCGATCCTACGAGCAGTACTTC.

The gene calls are TRBV4-1 and TRBJ1-5; TRBD1 aligns across 7 bases. The CDR3 has 12 amino acids. J was trimmed by 14 bases and V by 8 bases; bases with no gene match: 12. Germline CDR1 is MGHRA and CDR2 is YSYEKL. In DNA, the CDR3 is TGCGCCAGCTCCGTCCCAAGGGGGCGAAAGCATTTT. Residues: CASSVPRGRKHF.

V is TRBV27 and J is TRBJ1-6, with TRBD1 matching 7 bases. This CDR3 has 20 residues. With 5 bases clipped from V and 0 bases from J, the junction kept 16 bases outside the gene matches. Germline values: CDR1 MNHEY, CDR2 SMNVEV (reference sequence). This chain's CDR3 is CASSPSAQGVISSYNSPLHF. The CDR3 DNA reads TGTGCCAGCAGTCCCTCGGCGCAGGGGGTGATTAGCTCCTATAATTCACCCCTCCACTTT.

This sequence joins TRBV7-2 and TRBJ1-5, with 7 bases aligning to TRBD1. This CDR3 comprises 15 residues. After removal of 1 base from V and 5 bases from J, the junction contained 5 bases not matched to a gene. Germline V gives CDR1 SGHTA, CDR2 FQGNSA. In DNA form, the CDR3 reads TGTGCCAGCAGCTTAGAGCCAACAGGGGATCAGCCCCAGCATTTT. Translation: CASSLEPTGDQPQHF.

The V and J genes are TRBV7-2 and TRBJ2-1; 7 positions agree with TRBD2. Germline CDR1 reads SGHTA; CDR2 reads FQGNSA. V was pared by 1 base and J by 0 bases, with 9 bases of the junction left unmatched. CDR3 length equals 18 residues. This chain's CDR3 is CASSLGPRGGGSYNEQFF. CDR3 DNA: TGTGCCAGCAGCTTAGGACCCCGGGGCGGGGGCTCCTACAATGAGCAGTTCTTC.

This chain links TRBV18 with TRBJ1-1, with a tentative D call TRBD1 (6 bases). Germline V gene sequence: CDR1 KGHSH, CDR2 LQKENI. CDR3 size: 16 residues. The V and J ends lost 3 bases and 0 bases respectively, with 14 bases between them. Written as DNA, the CDR3 is TGTGCCAGCTCACCGGGAACAGGGAGGTTGAACACTGAAGCTTTCTTT. It specifies CASSPGTGRLNTEAFF.

The CDR3 spells CASSPKDRGGEQFF. The CDR3 DNA reads as TGTGCCAGCAGCCCCAAGGACAGGGGAGGTGAGCAGTTCTTC. The chain carries TRBV11-3 and TRBJ2-1; 9 bases agree with TRBD1. The germline CDR1 and CDR2 sequences are SGHNT and YENEEA. The CDR3 is made up of 14 amino acids. The V and J ends lost 5 bases and 9 bases, in that order; junction bases with no gene match: 8.

The chain has TRBV18 and TRBJ2-7; D ambiguous. The germline CDR1 and CDR2 sequences are KGHSH and LQKENI. The CDR3 totals 13 residues. V was shortened by 6 bases and J by 3 bases, with 12 bases between the two germline ends. CDR3 residues: CASSPTPNYEQYF. In DNA, the CDR3 is TGTGCCAGCTCCCCAACCCCCAACTACGAGCAGTACTTC.

The V and J genes are TRBV19 and TRBJ2-1; 10 nucleotides agree with TRBD2. Germline CDR1 is LNHDA and CDR2 is SQIVND (reference sequence). The length of the CDR3 is 21 residues. V shed 6 bases, J shed 0 bases, and the junction held 20 bases outside the gene matches. This CDR3 is CASSPSWAHGLAATSYNEQFF. DNA for the CDR3: TGTGCCAGTAGCCCATCCTGGGCCCATGGACTAGCGGCCACCTCCTACAATGAGCAGTTCTTC.

The gene calls are TRBV9 and TRBJ2-1; 15 positions match TRBD2. Germline loops: CDR1 SGDLS, CDR2 YYNGEE. The CDR3 sequence is 16 residues long. Trimming removed 1 base from V and 6 bases from J; junction bases left unmatched: 2. CDR3 DNA: TGTGCCAGCAGCGTACGGACTAGCGGGGGGGGCAATGAGCAGTTCTTC. It encodes CASSVRTSGGGNEQFF.

CDR3 region: CASTHGVDTEAFF. Here the CDR3 DNA reads TGTGCCAGTACCCACGGGGTTGACACTGAAGCTTTCTTT. The V and J genes are TRBV18 and TRBJ1-1; D ambiguous. V lost 9 bases and J 3 bases, leaving 14 bases between the germline ends. CDR1 is KGHSH, CDR2 LQKENI, per germline. CDR3 length equals 13 residues.

The V gene is TRBV6-5, the J gene TRBJ1-1; D unresolved. The length of the CDR3 is 13 residues. The germline CDR1 and CDR2 sequences are MNHEY and SVGAGI. Trimming stripped 2 bases from V and 3 bases from J, with 7 bases between. The CDR3 sequence: CASSYREHTEAFF. As DNA, the CDR3 is TGTGCCAGCAGTTACAGGGAACACACTGAAGCTTTCTTT.

The J gene is TRBJ1-6, the V gene TRBV4-3; D uncertain. Deletions cut 6 bases from V and 0 bases from J, with 6 bases between. CDR3 length equals 14 residues. The germline gives CDR1 LGHNA, CDR2 YSLEER. The CDR3 protein is CASRTNSYNSPLHF. The CDR3 nucleotides are TGCGCCAGCAGAACCAACTCCTATAATTCACCCCTCCACTTT.

V usage is TRBV7-8 and J usage is TRBJ1-2; D unresolved. CDR1 and CDR2 (germline): SGHVS, FQNEAQ. Trimming took 1 base from V and 7 from J, leaving 19 bases between them. The CDR3 extends over 16 amino acids. The CDR3 sequence: CASSLVRGLVFFGYTF. CDR3 nucleotides: TGTGCCAGCAGCTTAGTTAGAGGGCTAGTTTTTTTTGGCTACACCTTC.

About this clone itself: A read error may be the cause here, since a much bigger clone is one base away. The chain couples TRBV4-2 to TRBJ2-7; D not resolved. V was shortened by 4 bases and J by 3 bases, with 4 bases between the two germline ends. The length of the CDR3 is 11 residues. Germline CDR1 is LGHNA and CDR2 is YNFKEQ. CDR3 sequence reads: CASSRDYEQYF. The CDR3 DNA reads TGTGCCAGCAGCCGAGACTACGAGCAGTACTTC.

The rearrangement links TRBV25-1 to TRBJ1-4; D is perhaps TRBD1 (5 bases). This CDR3 region has 14 residues. Deletions cut 4 bases from V and 7 bases from J, with 13 bases between. CDR1 and CDR2 (germline): MGHDK, SYGVNS. The DNA of the CDR3 is TGTGCCAGCAGTGGTGGCACCGGGGGTGAAAAACTGTTTTTT. It codes for CASSGGTGGEKLFF.

This sequence joins TRBV5-1 and TRBJ2-3; 10 positions agree with TRBD2. V lost 3 bases, J lost 1 base, and 11 bases stayed unmatched. The CDR3 length is 18 residues. CDR1 is SGHRS, CDR2 YFSETQ, per germline. Here the CDR3 DNA reads TGCGCCAGCAGCTCTCCTCCGGGAACTAGCGGGGGCACAGATACGCAGTATTTT. Translation: CASSSPPGTSGGTDTQYF.